The rows below give T cell receptor beta chains drawn from one sample of a study of shared clonotypes between healthy human individuals. Using immunoSEQ multiplex PCR, the repertoire was profiled, and TCRdb retains in-frame clones only, with some absent. The sample shows 640,000 or so clones, around 72% of them seen only once. The sequenced sample was memory CD4+ T cells sorted from blood. All receptors derive from a woman aged 25 to 39 in good health. Each CDR3 is given with its conserved first and last residue. A D gene is named only where the DNA matches it firmly. Where a row states a size, it is once, few, many or the class of an expanded clone; other rows omit it.

>TRBJ2-3|TRBD2|few|17|TRBV28
TGTGCCAGCACTCTGAGACTAGCGGGAGGGATGACAGATACGCAGTATTTT
CASTLRLAGGMTDTQYF
>TRBJ2-1|.|.|13|TRBV11-3
TGTGCCAGCAGCTTAGAGCGCGCCAATGAGCAGTTCTTC
CASSLERANEQFF
>TRBJ2-1|.|.|12|TRBV29-1
TGCAGCGTCGGGACATCCGGCAATGAGCAGTTCTTC
CSVGTSGNEQFF
>TRBJ2-2|TRBD2|.|18|TRBV11-2
TGTGCCAGCAGCTTGATAACGTCGAGGACTAGCGGGAGGGGGGAGCTGTTTTTT
CASSLITSRTSGRGELFF
>TRBJ1-1|TRBD1|.|13|TRBV7-6
TGTGCCAGCGCTAGCCCAGGGGGGACTGAAGCTTTCTTT
CASASPGGTEAFF
>TRBJ1-2|TRBD1|.|16|TRBV15
TGTGCCACCAGCAGAGCGGGTACCGGGACAGGTGATGGCTACACCTTC
CATSRAGTGTGDGYTF
>TRBJ2-1|TRBD2|.|16|TRBV6-6
TGTGCCAGCAGTTACATCGGCGGGAGGGCTGGCAATGAGCAGTTCTTC
CASSYIGGRAGNEQFF
>TRBJ2-2|.|few|12|TRBV2
TGTGCCAGCAGTAAGAACACCGGGGAGCTGTTTTTT
CASSKNTGELFF
>TRBJ2-7|.|.|13|TRBV5-5
TGTGCCAGCAGGCCGCAGGGACGCGACGAGCAGTACTTC
CASRPQGRDEQYF
>TRBJ2-7|TRBD1|.|13|TRBV29-1
TGCAGCGTCCTACTGACAGGGAACTACGAGCAGTACTTC
CSVLLTGNYEQYF
>TRBJ2-1|TRBD2|.|17|TRBV18
TGTGCCAGCTCACCACGGACTAGCGGGGTTTCCTACAATGAGCAGTTCTTC
CASSPRTSGVSYNEQFF
>TRBJ2-7|.|.|12|TRBV19
TGTGCCAGTAGACAGACAGGTTCCGAGCAGTACTTC
CASRQTGSEQYF
>TRBJ1-5|TRBD1|few|15|TRBV25-1
TGTGCCAGCAGTCCCCTCGAACAGGGGAATCAGCCCCAGCATTTT
CASSPLEQGNQPQHF
>TRBJ2-7|.|.|14|TRBV2
TGTGCCAGCAGTTCCGCGACTACTACCTACGAGCAGTACTTC
CASSSATTTYEQYF
>TRBJ2-5|.|.|15|TRBV5-1
TGCGCCAGCAGCTCTTGGGAGGGGGCTTCGAAGACCCAGTACTTC
CASSSWEGASKTQYF
>TRBJ2-7|TRBD1|.|15|TRBV19
TGTGCCAGTAGTAGAGGACAGGGTGGGACCTACGAGCAGTACTTC
CASSRGQGGTYEQYF
>TRBJ1-1|TRBD1|.|18|TRBV2
TGTGCCAGCAGTGAATTAAGCGCACAGGGGGCCGGTTTCTCTGAAGCTTTCTTT
CASSELSAQGAGFSEAFF
>TRBJ2-1|.|few|14|TRBV11-2
TGTGCCAGCAGCTCGCCCTCGGGACGTTATGAGCAGTTCTTC
CASSSPSGRYEQFF
>TRBJ2-5|TRBD1|many|14|TRBV5-1
TGCGCCAGCAGCCCTGGGACAGAGCAAGAGACCCAGTACTTC
CASSPGTEQETQYF
>TRBJ1-6|.|.|13|TRBV27
TGTGCCAGCAGTTTATGGGAGGGTTCACCCCTCCACTTT
CASSLWEGSPLHF